This record concerns one T cell receptor beta chain sequence. Its specificity is unknown. TCRdb's copy holds only in-frame clones and misses some; the assay was immunoSEQ multiplex PCR. This repertoire shows 50,000 to 70,000 clones, 74% found once; its top ten account for roughly 4.3%. Sample time point: week 35, safety follow-up. Each dose delivered 300 ug of mutant IDH1 20-mer peptide subcutaneously with imiquimod. V dropped 3 bases and J dropped 3 bases, with 12 bases sitting between them. Per the germline V gene, CDR1 is MNHNS and CDR2 is SASEGT. CDR3 length: 15 residues. This sample is part of a study of a mutant IDH1 vaccine in newly diagnosed glioma. Points from the study as a whole: Vaccination elicited immune responses in roughly 93% of patients.

This sequence joins TRBV6-1 and TRBJ1-5; D unresolved. The sample here was PBMCs, taken from a glioma patient whose treatment included an IDH1 peptide vaccine. This sequence was found in a man aged 45-65 years with glioma. The CDR3 nucleotides are TGTGCCAGCAGTGACAATCCGGTAAACAATCAGCCCCAGCATTTT. The encoded protein is CASSDNPVNNQPQHF.